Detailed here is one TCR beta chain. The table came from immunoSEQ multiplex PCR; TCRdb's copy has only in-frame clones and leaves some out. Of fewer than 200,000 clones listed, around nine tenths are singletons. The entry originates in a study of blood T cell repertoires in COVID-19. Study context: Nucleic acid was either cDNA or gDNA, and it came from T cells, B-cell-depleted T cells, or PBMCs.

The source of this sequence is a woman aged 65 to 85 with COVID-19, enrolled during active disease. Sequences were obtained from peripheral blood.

The CDR3 spells CAIRPGTGATNEKLFF. The CDR3 DNA follows: TGTGCCATCAGACCCGGGACAGGGGCGACTAATGAAAAACTGTTTTTT. The V and J genes are TRBV10-3 and TRBJ1-4, with 10 nucleotides matching TRBD1. Losses at the gene ends were 6 bases for V and 2 bases for J; bases not matched to a gene: 6. CDR1 ENHRY and CDR2 SYGVKD come from the germline V gene. CDR3 length: 16 residues.